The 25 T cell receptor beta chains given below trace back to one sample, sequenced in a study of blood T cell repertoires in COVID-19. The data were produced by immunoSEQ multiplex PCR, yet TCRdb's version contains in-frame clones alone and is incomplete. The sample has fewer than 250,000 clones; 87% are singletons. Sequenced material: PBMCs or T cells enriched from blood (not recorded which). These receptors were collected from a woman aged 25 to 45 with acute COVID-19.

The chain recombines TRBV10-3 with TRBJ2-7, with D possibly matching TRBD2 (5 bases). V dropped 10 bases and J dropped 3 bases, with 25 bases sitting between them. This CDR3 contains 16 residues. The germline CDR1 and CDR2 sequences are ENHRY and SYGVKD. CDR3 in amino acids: CATTPFPVGDFYEQYF. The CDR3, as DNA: TGTGCCACTACTCCGTTCCCGGTCGGGGATTTCTACGAGCAGTACTTC.

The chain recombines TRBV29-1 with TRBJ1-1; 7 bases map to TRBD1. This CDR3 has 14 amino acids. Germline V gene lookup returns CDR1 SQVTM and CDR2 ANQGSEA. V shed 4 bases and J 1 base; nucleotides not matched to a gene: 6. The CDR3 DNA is TGCAGCGTTGGGAGGACAGGTAAGAACACTGAAGCTTTCTTT. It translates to CSVGRTGKNTEAFF.

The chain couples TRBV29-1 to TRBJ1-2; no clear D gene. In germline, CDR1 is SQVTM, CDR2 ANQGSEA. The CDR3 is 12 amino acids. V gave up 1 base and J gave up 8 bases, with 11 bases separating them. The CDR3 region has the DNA TGCAGCGTTGAAGCACCGGGTCAGGGCTACACCTTC. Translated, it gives CSVEAPGQGYTF.

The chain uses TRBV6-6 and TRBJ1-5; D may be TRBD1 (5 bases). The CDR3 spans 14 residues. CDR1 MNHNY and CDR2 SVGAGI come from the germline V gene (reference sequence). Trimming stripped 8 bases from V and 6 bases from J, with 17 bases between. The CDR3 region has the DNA TGTGCCAGCTGGGAGGGCAGGGAGGGTCAGCCCCAGCATTTT. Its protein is CASWEGREGQPQHF.

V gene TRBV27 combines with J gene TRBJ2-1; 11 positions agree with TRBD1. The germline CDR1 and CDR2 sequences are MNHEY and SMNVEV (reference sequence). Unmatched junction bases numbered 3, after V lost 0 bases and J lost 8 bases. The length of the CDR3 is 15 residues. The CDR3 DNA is TGTGCCAGCAGTTTATCAGGACAGGGGGCCTATGAGCAGTTCTTC. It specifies CASSLSGQGAYEQFF.

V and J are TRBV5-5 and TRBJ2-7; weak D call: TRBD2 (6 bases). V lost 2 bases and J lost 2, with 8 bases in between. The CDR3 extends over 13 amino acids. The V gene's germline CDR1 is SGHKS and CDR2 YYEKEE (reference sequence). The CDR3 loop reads CASSFTGAYEQYF. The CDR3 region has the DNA TGTGCCAGCAGCTTTACGGGGGCCTACGAGCAGTACTTC. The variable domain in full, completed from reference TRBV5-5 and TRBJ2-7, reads DAGVTQSPTHLIKTRGQQVTLRCSPISGHKSVSWYQQVLGQGPQFIFQYYEKEERGRGNFPDRFSARQFPNYSSELNVNALLLGDSALYLCASSFTGAYEQYFGPGTRLTVT.

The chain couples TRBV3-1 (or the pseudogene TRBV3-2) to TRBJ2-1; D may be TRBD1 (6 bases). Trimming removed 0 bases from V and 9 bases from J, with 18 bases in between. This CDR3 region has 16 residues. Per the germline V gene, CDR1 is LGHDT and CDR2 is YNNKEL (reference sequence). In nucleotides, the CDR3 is TGTGCCAGCAGCCAAGAAGGGGCAAACAGGGAAGGTGAGCAGTTCTTC. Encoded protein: CASSQEGANREGEQFF.

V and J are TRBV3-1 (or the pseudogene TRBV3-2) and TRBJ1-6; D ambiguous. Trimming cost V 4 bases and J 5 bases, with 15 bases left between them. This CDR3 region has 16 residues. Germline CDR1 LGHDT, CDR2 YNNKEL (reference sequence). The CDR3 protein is CASSPRSGWNNSPLHF. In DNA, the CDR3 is TGTGCCAGCAGCCCCAGGTCTGGGTGGAATAATTCACCCCTCCACTTT.

DNA of the CDR3: TGTGCCAGCAGCCAAGGAAAGGGACAAGTAGCTTTCTTT. Its protein product is CASSQGKGQVAFF. The chain couples TRBV3-1 (or the pseudogene TRBV3-2) to TRBJ1-1, with D possibly matching TRBD1 (6 bases). Germline V gene lookup returns CDR1 LGHDT and CDR2 YNNKEL (reference sequence). V lost 1 base to trimming and J lost 10 bases, with 13 bases between them. The CDR3 runs to 13 residues.

CDR3 residues: CAISGGSGGASYNEQFF. CDR3 DNA sequence: TGTGCCATCAGTGGAGGGAGCGGGGGCGCCTCCTACAATGAGCAGTTCTTC. The gene calls are TRBV10-3 and TRBJ2-1; 8 positions match TRBD2. V lost 4 bases to trimming and J lost 0 bases; unmatched junction nucleotides: 8. The CDR3 runs 17 residues. The germline V gene encodes CDR1 ENHRY and CDR2 SYGVKD.

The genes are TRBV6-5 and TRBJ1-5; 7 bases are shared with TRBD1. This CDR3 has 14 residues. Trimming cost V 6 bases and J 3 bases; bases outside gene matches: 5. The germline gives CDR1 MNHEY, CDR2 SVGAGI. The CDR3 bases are TGTGCCAGCAGGGAGGGACAGCTCAATCAGCCCCAGCATTTT. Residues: CASREGQLNQPQHF.

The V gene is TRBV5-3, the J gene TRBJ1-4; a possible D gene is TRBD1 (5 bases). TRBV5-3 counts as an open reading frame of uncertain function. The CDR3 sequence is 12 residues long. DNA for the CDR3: TGTACAGGAAGGGGTAGGTATGAAAAACTGTTTTTT. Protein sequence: CTGRGRYEKLFF.

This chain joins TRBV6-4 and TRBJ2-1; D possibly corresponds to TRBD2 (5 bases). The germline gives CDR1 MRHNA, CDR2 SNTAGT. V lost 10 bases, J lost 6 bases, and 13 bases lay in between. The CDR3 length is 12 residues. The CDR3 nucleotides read TGTGCCACCAGAATGGCGGGCAATGAGCAGTTCTTC. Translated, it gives CATRMAGNEQFF.

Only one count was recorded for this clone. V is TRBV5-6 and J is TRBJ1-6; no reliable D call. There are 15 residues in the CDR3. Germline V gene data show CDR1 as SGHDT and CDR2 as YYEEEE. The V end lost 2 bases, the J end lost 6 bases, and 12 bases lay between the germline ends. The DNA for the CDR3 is TGTGCCAGCAGCTTAAGGAATTGGGCTAATTCACCCCTCCACTTT. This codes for CASSLRNWANSPLHF.

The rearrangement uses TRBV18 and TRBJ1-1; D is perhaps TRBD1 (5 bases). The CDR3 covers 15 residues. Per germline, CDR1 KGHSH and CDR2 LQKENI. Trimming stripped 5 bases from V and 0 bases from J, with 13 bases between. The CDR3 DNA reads TGTGCCAGCTCAACTCGGGTGGACATGAACACTGAAGCTTTCTTT. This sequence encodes CASSTRVDMNTEAFF.

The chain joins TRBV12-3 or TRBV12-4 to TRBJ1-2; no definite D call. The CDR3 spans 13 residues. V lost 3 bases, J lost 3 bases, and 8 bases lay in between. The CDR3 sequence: CASSLGEDYGYTF. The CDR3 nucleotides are TGTGCCAGCAGTTTGGGAGAAGACTATGGCTACACCTTC.

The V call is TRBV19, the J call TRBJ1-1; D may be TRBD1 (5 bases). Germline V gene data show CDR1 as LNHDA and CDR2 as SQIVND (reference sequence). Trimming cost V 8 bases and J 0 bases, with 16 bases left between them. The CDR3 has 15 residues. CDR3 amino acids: CASRPRQTLNTEAFF. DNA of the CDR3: TGTGCCAGTCGGCCACGACAGACCCTGAACACTGAAGCTTTCTTT. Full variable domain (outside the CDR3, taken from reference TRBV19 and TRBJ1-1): DGGITQSPKYLFRKEGQNVTLSCEQNLNHDAMYWYRQDPGQGLRLIYYSQIVNDFQKGDIAEGYSVSREKKESFPLTVTSAQKNPTAFYLCASRPRQTLNTEAFFGQGTRLTVV.

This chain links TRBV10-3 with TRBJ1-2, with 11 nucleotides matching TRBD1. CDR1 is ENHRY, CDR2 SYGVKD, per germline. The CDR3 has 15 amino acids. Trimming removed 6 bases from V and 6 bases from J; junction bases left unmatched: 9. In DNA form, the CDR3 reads TGTGCCATCAGGGAAGGGACAGGGGGATTAGATGGCTACACCTTC. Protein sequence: CAIREGTGGLDGYTF.

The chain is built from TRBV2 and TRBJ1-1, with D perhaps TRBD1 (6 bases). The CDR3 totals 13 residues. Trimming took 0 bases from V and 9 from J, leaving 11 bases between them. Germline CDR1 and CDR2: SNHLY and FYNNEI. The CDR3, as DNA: TGTGCCAGCAGTGAAGCTGGGGGCTCTAAAGCTTTCTTT. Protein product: CASSEAGGSKAFF.

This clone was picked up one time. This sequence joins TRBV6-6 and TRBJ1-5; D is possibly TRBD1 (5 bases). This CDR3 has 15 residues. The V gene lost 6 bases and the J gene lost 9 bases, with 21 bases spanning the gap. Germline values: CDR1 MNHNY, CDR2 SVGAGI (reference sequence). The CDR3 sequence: CASRPNQGPGGPQHF. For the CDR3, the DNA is TGTGCCAGCAGACCTAATCAGGGCCCGGGAGGGCCCCAGCATTTT.

The CDR3 loop is CASSLDRADGYTF. The CDR3 region has the DNA TGCGCCAGCAGCTTGGACAGGGCTGATGGCTACACCTTC. V gene TRBV5-1 combines with J gene TRBJ1-2; a possible D gene is TRBD1 (6 bases). The CDR3 has 13 residues. The germline CDR1 and CDR2 sequences are SGHRS and YFSETQ. With 0 bases removed from V and 6 bases from J, the gap between germline ends came to 9 bases.

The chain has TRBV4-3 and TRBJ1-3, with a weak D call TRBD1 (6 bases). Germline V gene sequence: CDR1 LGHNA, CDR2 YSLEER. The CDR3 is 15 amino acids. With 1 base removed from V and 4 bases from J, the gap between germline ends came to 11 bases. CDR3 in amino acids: CASSQGAGDGNTIYF. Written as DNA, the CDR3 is TGCGCCAGCAGCCAAGGGGCAGGGGACGGAAACACCATATATTTT.

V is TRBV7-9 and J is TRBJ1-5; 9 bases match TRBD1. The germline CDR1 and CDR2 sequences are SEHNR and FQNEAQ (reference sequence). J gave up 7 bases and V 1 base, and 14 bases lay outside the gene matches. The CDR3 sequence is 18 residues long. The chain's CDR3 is CASSLGWGTGTLRQPQHF. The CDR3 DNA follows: TGTGCCAGCAGCTTAGGCTGGGGGACAGGGACGCTTCGGCAGCCCCAGCATTTT.

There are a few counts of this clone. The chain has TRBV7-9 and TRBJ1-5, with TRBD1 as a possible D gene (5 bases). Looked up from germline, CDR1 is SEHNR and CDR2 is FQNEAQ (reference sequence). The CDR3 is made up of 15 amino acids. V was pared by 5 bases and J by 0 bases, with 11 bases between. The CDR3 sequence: CASSALGGSNQPQHF. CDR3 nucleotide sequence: TGTGCCAGCAGCGCACTCGGGGGTAGCAATCAGCCCCAGCATTTT. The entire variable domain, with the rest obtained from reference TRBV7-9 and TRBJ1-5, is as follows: DTGVSQNPRHKITKRGQNVTFRCDPISEHNRLYWYRQTLGQGPEFLTYFQNEAQLEKSRLLSDRFSAERPKGSFSTLEIQRTEQGDSAMYLCASSALGGSNQPQHFGDGTRLSIL.

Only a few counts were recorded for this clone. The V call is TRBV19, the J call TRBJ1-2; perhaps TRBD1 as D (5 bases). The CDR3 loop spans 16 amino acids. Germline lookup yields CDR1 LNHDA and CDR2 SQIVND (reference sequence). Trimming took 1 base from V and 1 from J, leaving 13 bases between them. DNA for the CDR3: TGTGCCAGTAGTATAGCACGCGGGACCTATAACTATGGCTACACCTTC. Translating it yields CASSIARGTYNYGYTF.